A selection of T cell receptor beta chains follows, all from one sample in a study of blood T cell repertoires in COVID-19. The assay was immunoSEQ multiplex PCR, and TCRdb's table has in-frame clones only and misses some. This sample has approximately 240,000 clones; just under 85% occur once, and the top ten carry 6% to 7%. The sample was peripheral blood. These receptors originate from a woman aged 60-75 years with active or convalescent COVID-19. The CDR3 runs from the conserved cysteine through the conserved F or W. D genes are given only for firm matches. A row's size may be missing; if present it is once, few, many or a size class.

V gene: TRBV10-2
J gene: TRBJ2-5
CDR3 length: 14
D gene: TRBD1
clone size: .
CDR3 protein: CASRPGTVQETQYF
CDR3 DNA: TGCGCCAGCAGACCCGGGACAGTCCAAGAGACCCAGTACTTC

V gene: TRBV10-2
J gene: TRBJ1-1
CDR3 length: 14
D gene: TRBD1
clone size: .
CDR3 protein: CASSPGQGNTEAFF
CDR3 DNA: TGCGCCAGCAGTCCAGGACAGGGGAACACTGAAGCTTTCTTT

V gene: TRBV2
J gene: TRBJ1-1
CDR3 length: 12
D gene: .
clone size: .
CDR3 protein: CASTHRNTEAFF
CDR3 DNA: TGTGCCAGCACCCATAGGAACACTGAAGCTTTCTTT

V gene: TRBV7-3
J gene: TRBJ2-3
CDR3 length: 15
D gene: TRBD2
clone size: few
CDR3 protein: CASSHIAGGADTQYF
CDR3 DNA: TGTGCCAGCAGCCACATAGCGGGAGGGGCAGATACGCAGTATTTT

V gene: TRBV5-4
J gene: TRBJ2-2
CDR3 length: 14
D gene: .
clone size: .
CDR3 protein: CASRGAVGTGELFF
CDR3 DNA: TGTGCCAGCAGGGGGGCGGTGGGCACCGGGGAGCTGTTTTTT

V gene: TRBV6-5
J gene: TRBJ1-1
CDR3 length: 14
D gene: .
clone size: few
CDR3 protein: CASTIDQVFTEAFF
CDR3 DNA: TGTGCCAGCACCATCGACCAGGTATTCACTGAAGCTTTCTTT

V gene: TRBV19
J gene: TRBJ1-5
CDR3 length: 14
D gene: .
clone size: .
CDR3 protein: CASIGGLRNQPQHF
CDR3 DNA: TGTGCCAGTATCGGGGGGCTACGAAATCAGCCCCAGCATTTT

V gene: TRBV18
J gene: TRBJ2-1
CDR3 length: 17
D gene: TRBD2
clone size: .
CDR3 protein: CASSPHSGGPNTNEQFF
CDR3 DNA: TGTGCCAGCTCACCTCATAGCGGGGGGCCTAACACCAATGAGCAGTTCTTC

V gene: TRBV2
J gene: TRBJ1-4
CDR3 length: 16
D gene: .
clone size: .
CDR3 protein: CASSEAERSTNEKLFF
CDR3 DNA: TGTGCCAGCAGTGAAGCAGAGCGTTCGACTAATGAAAAACTGTTTTTT

V gene: TRBV29-1
J gene: TRBJ2-1
CDR3 length: 14
D gene: .
clone size: .
CDR3 protein: CSVVASAGYNEQFF
CDR3 DNA: TGCAGCGTTGTAGCTAGCGCCGGCTACAATGAGCAGTTCTTC

V gene: TRBV6-5
J gene: TRBJ1-1
CDR3 length: 13
D gene: .
clone size: .
CDR3 protein: CASWRGMNTEAFF
CDR3 DNA: TGTGCCAGCTGGAGGGGAATGAACACTGAAGCTTTCTTT

V gene: TRBV5-1
J gene: TRBJ2-2
CDR3 length: 14
D gene: .
clone size: .
CDR3 protein: CASSFGGNTGELFF
CDR3 DNA: TGCGCCAGCAGTTTTGGCGGGAACACCGGGGAGCTGTTTTTT

V gene: TRBV19
J gene: TRBJ2-1
CDR3 length: 15
D gene: TRBD2
clone size: .
CDR3 protein: CASSIGIAGTDEQFF
CDR3 DNA: TGTGCCAGTAGTATAGGGATAGCGGGGACTGATGAGCAGTTCTTC

V gene: TRBV29-1
J gene: TRBJ2-3
CDR3 length: 13
D gene: .
clone size: .
CDR3 protein: CSVAGVGTDTQYF
CDR3 DNA: TGCAGCGTTGCGGGGGTCGGCACAGATACGCAGTATTTT

V gene: TRBV6-5
J gene: TRBJ2-1
CDR3 length: 15
D gene: TRBD2
clone size: .
CDR3 protein: CASEEGRGVHNEQFF
CDR3 DNA: TGTGCCAGCGAGGAAGGGCGGGGGGTACACAATGAGCAGTTCTTC

V gene: TRBV24-1
J gene: TRBJ2-7
CDR3 length: 12
D gene: .
clone size: .
CDR3 protein: CATSPDSYEQYF
CDR3 DNA: TGTGCCACCAGTCCGGACAGCTACGAGCAGTACTTC

V gene: TRBV30
J gene: TRBJ1-3
CDR3 length: 16
D gene: TRBD1
clone size: .
CDR3 protein: CAWRGTGGISGNTIYF
CDR3 DNA: TGTGCCTGGAGGGGGACAGGGGGCATCTCTGGAAACACCATATATTTT

V gene: TRBV10-2
J gene: TRBJ1-2
CDR3 length: 13
D gene: .
clone size: .
CDR3 protein: CASSDILLGGYTF
CDR3 DNA: TGCGCCAGCAGTGACATATTACTTGGTGGCTACACCTTC

V gene: TRBV5-6
J gene: TRBJ2-7
CDR3 length: 12
D gene: .
clone size: .
CDR3 protein: CASSLLGAEQYF
CDR3 DNA: TGTGCCAGCAGCTTGTTAGGGGCCGAGCAGTACTTC

V gene: TRBV6-5
J gene: TRBJ1-1
CDR3 length: 13
D gene: .
clone size: .
CDR3 protein: CASSYSRGGSAFF
CDR3 DNA: TGTGCCAGCAGTTACTCGAGAGGGGGATCGGCTTTCTTT

V gene: TRBV11-2
J gene: TRBJ1-1
CDR3 length: 14
D gene: .
clone size: .
CDR3 protein: CASSLNRGSTEAFF
CDR3 DNA: TGTGCCAGCAGCCTTAATAGGGGGAGCACTGAAGCTTTCTTT

V gene: TRBV9
J gene: TRBJ1-1
CDR3 length: 13
D gene: TRBD1
clone size: .
CDR3 protein: CASSRDRGSSAFF
CDR3 DNA: TGTGCCAGCAGCCGGGACAGGGGGAGTTCGGCTTTCTTT

V gene: TRBV3-1/TRBV3-2
J gene: TRBJ2-6
CDR3 length: 15
D gene: .
clone size: .
CDR3 protein: CASSPGGSGANVLTF
CDR3 DNA: TGTGCCAGCAGCCCCGGTGGCTCTGGGGCCAACGTCCTGACTTTC

V gene: TRBV5-1
J gene: TRBJ2-3
CDR3 length: 17
D gene: TRBD2
clone size: .
CDR3 protein: CASSLAVTSGSTDTQYF
CDR3 DNA: TGCGCCAGCAGCTTGGCCGTCACTAGCGGGAGTACAGATACGCAGTATTTT

V gene: TRBV2
J gene: TRBJ2-1
CDR3 length: 14
D gene: .
clone size: .
CDR3 protein: CASRGDITYNEQFF
CDR3 DNA: TGTGCCAGCAGGGGGGACATTACCTACAATGAGCAGTTCTTC

V gene: TRBV6-1
J gene: TRBJ2-2
CDR3 length: 15
D gene: .
clone size: .
CDR3 protein: CASSELAADTGELFF
CDR3 DNA: TGTGCCAGCAGTGAATTAGCGGCCGACACCGGGGAGCTGTTTTTT

V gene: TRBV7-2
J gene: TRBJ2-1
CDR3 length: 14
D gene: .
clone size: once
CDR3 protein: CASSLVRVYNEQFF
CDR3 DNA: TGTGCCAGCAGCTTGGTCAGGGTATACAATGAGCAGTTCTTC

V gene: TRBV11-3
J gene: TRBJ2-1
CDR3 length: 16
D gene: TRBD2
clone size: once
CDR3 protein: CASSPGTSGSLDEQFF
CDR3 DNA: TGTGCCAGCAGCCCTGGGACTAGCGGTAGTCTCGATGAGCAGTTCTTC

V gene: TRBV19
J gene: TRBJ2-2
CDR3 length: 14
D gene: TRBD1
clone size: .
CDR3 protein: CASIGQGVNGELFF
CDR3 DNA: TGTGCCAGTATAGGACAGGGCGTTAACGGGGAGCTGTTTTTT

V gene: TRBV2
J gene: TRBJ2-7
CDR3 length: 14
D gene: .
clone size: .
CDR3 protein: CASSDQGLHYEQYF
CDR3 DNA: TGTGCCAGCAGTGATCAGGGACTGCACTACGAGCAGTACTTC

V gene: TRBV19
J gene: TRBJ2-7
CDR3 length: 14
D gene: TRBD2
clone size: .
CDR3 protein: CASSPISGSYEQYF
CDR3 DNA: TGTGCCAGTAGTCCTATTAGCGGGAGTTACGAGCAGTACTTC

V gene: TRBV19
J gene: TRBJ1-5
CDR3 length: 13
D gene: .
clone size: .
CDR3 protein: CASSIWGDQPQHF
CDR3 DNA: TGTGCCAGTAGTATTTGGGGGGATCAGCCCCAGCATTTT

V gene: TRBV5-6
J gene: TRBJ1-2
CDR3 length: 15
D gene: TRBD1
clone size: .
CDR3 protein: CASSYKDRESGGYTF
CDR3 DNA: TGTGCCAGCAGCTATAAGGACAGGGAGTCGGGGGGCTACACCTTC

V gene: TRBV10-2
J gene: TRBJ2-1
CDR3 length: 13
D gene: .
clone size: .
CDR3 protein: CASSAGTYNEQFF
CDR3 DNA: TGCGCCAGCAGTGCAGGGACTTACAATGAGCAGTTCTTC

V gene: TRBV6-5
J gene: TRBJ1-2
CDR3 length: 13
D gene: TRBD1
clone size: .
CDR3 protein: CASRGDRAGGYTF
CDR3 DNA: TGTGCCAGCAGGGGAGACAGGGCTGGCGGCTACACCTTC